The TCR beta chain described here comes from a study of T-cell memory formation after mild COVID-19. Study-wide context: For the most part, TCR clusters were specific to one donor.

Points from the study as a whole: CD4+ contracting clones were mainly CM and EM; CD8+ ones, EMRA.

Germline CDR1 SGHTA, CDR2 FQGNSA. The CDR3 runs to 14 residues. Germline trimming cut 4 bases from V and 7 bases from J; bases unmatched to any gene: 8. Details on this clonotype: Its antigen is unknown.

TCR alpha and TCR beta cDNA libraries carrying sample barcodes and UMIs were produced by 5'RACE using constant-segment primers. A single record per CDR3 protein comes from TCRdb applying MiXCR to the 5' RACE reads. The table records roughly 610,000 distinct CDR3 sequences, roughly 17% of them present only once. V and J are TRBV7-2 and TRBJ1-2, with 8 bases matching TRBD1. The sample comprised PBMCs or a T cell subset sorted from them (not recorded which). This receptor was obtained from an adult woman who had mild COVID-19 (a few samples of this study predate the infection). Cell type and time point are not known. Written as DNA, the CDR3 is TGTGCCAGCAGCTCGAAGGACAGGGTGGCTGGCTACACCTTC. It yields the protein CASSSKDRVAGYTF.